The rows below give T cell receptor beta chains drawn from one sample of a study of control samples from healthy donors and cancer patients. Profiled with immunoSEQ multiplex PCR; TCRdb holds only in-frame clones, not every one. The sample lists about 38,000 clones; around 83% were seen once. Sequenced sample: PBMCs. Source of these receptors: a woman aged 55-69 years with lung cancer. Both conserved end residues are part of each CDR3. Clone size is shown for a subset of rows, as once, few, many or a class of expanded clone.

clone_size v_call cdr3_aa
- TRBV11-2 CASSLRKRLNTGELFF
- TRBV21-1 CASSMRGGPPNYGYTF
- TRBV12-3/TRBV12-4 CASSSFPPQHF
- TRBV11-3 CASSAGTNYEQYF
- TRBV29-1 CSASTGGGETQYF
medium-sized TRBV19 CASSISTGGPTYEQYF
once TRBV4-1 CASSLTSGISYEQYF
- TRBV4-1 CASSQDGYRNLHEQYF
once TRBV6-2/TRBV6-3 CASSYWGTSGRKGGGTDTQYF
- TRBV5-1 CASSLGQGQETQYF
- TRBV15 CATSSQGLQPQHF
- TRBV11-2 CASRSSETFNNEQFF
- TRBV6-5 CASSYSVGLAEAFF
- TRBV18 CASSPRDRVYEQYF
- TRBV2 CASSEAGQPQHF
- TRBV10-3 CAISAGQRAILGNTIYF
few TRBV15 CATSRAGRGYEQYF
- TRBV9 CASSVEEQRVYNEQFF
- TRBV4-1 CASSQGLGQAGGKSSGNTIYF
few TRBV7-9 CASSFFSGGDTEAFF
once TRBV4-1 CASSLRGGTGIYEQYF
- TRBV7-9 CASRGMDSTEAFF
- TRBV12-3/TRBV12-4 CASSPGNYGYTF
- TRBV4-2 CASSQDLGGGSGTYEQYF
- TRBV19 CASSISDHQPQHF
- TRBV11-3 CASSLTSRRGIGELFF
- TRBV19 CASSRQPQETQYF
- TRBV24-1 CATGLAGASEQFF
- TRBV5-8 CASMIQGSSYNSPLHF
once TRBV5-3 CARSIGPPTGLNTEAFF
- TRBV18 CASSLSGSKETQYF
- TRBV6-1 CASSEAVDATNEKLFF
- TRBV9 CASSVSRTEQFF
once TRBV21-1 CASSKIRTGCSHEQYF
- TRBV5-4 CASSPGSGGYEQYF
- TRBV19 CAVRASGMTYEQYF
- TRBV18 CASSPYADRGGYTF
- TRBV18 CASSLRPGLDTQYF
- TRBV18 CASSPPENIVNCTF
- TRBV18 CASSGGDRGYEQYF
- TRBV19 CASSRGGSTNEKLFF
- TRBV7-9 CASDLSGRASREQFF
- TRBV19 CASSHGQGVSNQPQHF
- TRBV2 CASCELRTTNEQYF
- TRBV5-4 CASSDEGQRAGELFF
- TRBV19 CASSREHGNTIYF
- TRBV7-9 CASSLVGQGALKNTEAFF
once TRBV12-5 CASAPGGETQYF
- TRBV10-3 CAMTQGPGSGANVLTF
- TRBV9 CASSAGDRGGNYGYTF
once TRBV6-5 CASAGSSTDTQYF
- TRBV19 CASDSRVGDTQYF
- TRBV5-1 CASRDTENQPQHF
- TRBV11-3 CASSLGDNEQFF
- TRBV7-9 CATPSDGTVNEKLFF
once TRBV6-5 CASSYLGGASRTEAFF
- TRBV11-3 CASSLDQGGSRFTGELFF
once TRBV6-5 CASTGTANYGYTF